This TCR beta chain was sequenced in a study of shared clonotypes between healthy human individuals. Study information: The composition of the donors was a couple of women and a few men aged 18 to 49.

Naive CD8 isolation took CD45RO-negative cells positively selected for CCR7 and excluded terminally differentiated effector memory CD45RA+ cells. Those who donated, Caucasian adults without exception, all lived in Nashville, Tennessee. The length of the CDR3 is 17 residues. Germline-derived CDR1 and CDR2 are LNHNV and YYDKDF (reference sequence). V was trimmed by 0 bases and J by 0 bases, leaving 14 bases between them. The data were produced by immunoSEQ multiplex PCR, yet TCRdb's version contains in-frame clones alone and is incomplete. This table holds roughly 590,000 clones, around 95% found once.

The chain employs TRBV15 and TRBJ1-1; a possible D gene is TRBD1 (5 bases). This clonotype was sampled from a woman younger than 45 in good health. The sample taken for sequencing was naive CD8+ T cells sorted from blood. The CDR3 DNA reads TGTGCCACCAGCAGAGAAAGGTTAGGGACGGTGAACACTGAAGCTTTCTTT. Translating it yields CATSRERLGTVNTEAFF.